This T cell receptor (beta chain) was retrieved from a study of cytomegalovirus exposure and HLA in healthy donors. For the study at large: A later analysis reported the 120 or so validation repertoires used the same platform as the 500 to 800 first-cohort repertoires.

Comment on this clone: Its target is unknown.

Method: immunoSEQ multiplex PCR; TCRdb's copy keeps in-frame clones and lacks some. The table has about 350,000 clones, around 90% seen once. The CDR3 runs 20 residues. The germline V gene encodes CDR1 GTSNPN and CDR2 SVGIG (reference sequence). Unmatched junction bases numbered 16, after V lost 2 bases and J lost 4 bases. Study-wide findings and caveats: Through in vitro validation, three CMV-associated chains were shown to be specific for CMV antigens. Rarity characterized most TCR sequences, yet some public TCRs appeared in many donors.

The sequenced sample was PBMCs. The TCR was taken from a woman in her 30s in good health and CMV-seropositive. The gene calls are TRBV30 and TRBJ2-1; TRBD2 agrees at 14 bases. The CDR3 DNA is TGTGCCTGGAGTCCCTTAACGGGACTAGCGGGAGTCAGAGCGTACAATGAGCAGTTCTTC. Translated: CAWSPLTGLAGVRAYNEQFF.